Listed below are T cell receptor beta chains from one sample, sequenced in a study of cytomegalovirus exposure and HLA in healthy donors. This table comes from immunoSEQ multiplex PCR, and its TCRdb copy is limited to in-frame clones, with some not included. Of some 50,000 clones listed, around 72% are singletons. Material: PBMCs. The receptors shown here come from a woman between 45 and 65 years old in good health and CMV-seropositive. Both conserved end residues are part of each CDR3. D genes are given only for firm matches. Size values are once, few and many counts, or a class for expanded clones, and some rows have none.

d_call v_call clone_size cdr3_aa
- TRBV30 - CARGEAGQPQHF
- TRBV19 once CASRDTPGDAYGYTF
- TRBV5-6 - CASTFTVHLSYGYTF
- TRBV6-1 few CASSVAGTNYGYTF
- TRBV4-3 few CASSQDRASETQYF
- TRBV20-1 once CSALEGRQQFF
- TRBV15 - CATSRDVVRETQYF
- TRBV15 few CATSRAHFYNEQFF
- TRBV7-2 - CASSLGTGAGNTIYF
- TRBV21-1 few CASSNGPQRGGTDTQYF
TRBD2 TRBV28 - CASSLLPGTSGYF
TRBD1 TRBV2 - CASSAQDRGGKLFF
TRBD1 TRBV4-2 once CASSLWTGGNYGYTF
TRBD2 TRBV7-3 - CASSLDASGRSEQFF
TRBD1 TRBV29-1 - CSVESTGTGEKGYTF
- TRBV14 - CASSQDKGGAYNEQFF
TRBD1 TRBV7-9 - CASVGQGRVEKAFF
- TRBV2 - CASSEAPYEGLLRGGQETQYF
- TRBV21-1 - CASSQPRAPSEVSTNEKLFF
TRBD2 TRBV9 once CASSRLAGERAGELFF
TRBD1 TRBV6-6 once CASNIGQGSNQPQHF
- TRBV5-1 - CASSLQSGTFNEQYF
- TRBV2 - CASRLQGGGFYEQYF
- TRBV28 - CASKLPLATDTQYF
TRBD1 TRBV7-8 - CASSPGQGDLPYEQYF
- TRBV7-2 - CASSLGGLNQPQHF
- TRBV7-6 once CASSLAPGITYEQYF
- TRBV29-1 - CSVDAGNSGNTIYF
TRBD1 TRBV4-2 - CASSQVWTGQEKLFF
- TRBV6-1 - CASSASVYGYTF
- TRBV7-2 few CASSLAGFGREAFF
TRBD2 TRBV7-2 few CASSLAGLAGVELFF
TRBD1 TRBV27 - CASSLEGAAPNTGELFF
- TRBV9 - CASAVQGGELFF
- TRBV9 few CASSPGLQRETQYF
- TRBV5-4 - CASSWGDTEAFF
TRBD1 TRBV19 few CASSSRRQGQNQPQHF
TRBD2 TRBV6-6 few CASSPWRENEQFF
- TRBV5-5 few CASSLLPNQPQHF
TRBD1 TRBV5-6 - CASSWGTGATGANVLTF
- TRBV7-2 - CASSLRVAGGTEAFF
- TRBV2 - CASSDPGGPTYEQYF
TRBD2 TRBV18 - CASSSNGGGALQYF
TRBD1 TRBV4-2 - CASSQVGTDYGYTF
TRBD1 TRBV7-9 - CASTIGTGRREEQYF
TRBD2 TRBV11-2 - CASSLAASSGGSGDRYF
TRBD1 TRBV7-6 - CASSLGQGSKTQYF
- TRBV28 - CASSFGSQGSYEQYF
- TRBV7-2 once CASSVTAGGEMRAFF
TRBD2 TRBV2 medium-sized CASSAGTSEYNEQFF